These 18 T cell receptor beta chains were all obtained from the same sample, sequenced in a study of vaccination and CD4 T cells after COVID-19 (dated by TCRdb to between 2021 and 2024). These TCRs are of unknown antigen specificity. Libraries came from PCR. Sequencing relied on an Illumina iSeq 100. DNA from cultured CD4+ T cells underwent TCR sequencing with the Oncomine TCR Beta short-read assay at the Johns Hopkins FTIC core. TCRdb trimmed the raw reads at Q25, called clones with MiXCR and kept productive beta chains. Here each entry gathers all rows of one CDR3 protein and keeps the most common genes and DNA. In this sample the table shows just under 20,000 distinct CDR3 sequences, under 80% of which occur a single time. The ten largest account for about 8% of the sample. In the paper's terms, the treatment or condition label means: approximately nine-day PBMC culture with coronavirus spike peptide pools or control peptides (ViraFEST assay).

Sequencing was performed on CD4+ T cells from blood, cultured in vitro. The source is a human donor who had recovered from COVID-19.

This chain links TRBV11-1 with TRBJ1-5, with TRBD1 as a possible D gene (6 bases). Germline values: CDR1 SGHAT, CDR2 FQDESV (reference sequence). V shed 5 bases and J shed 3 bases, with 8 bases lying between them. The CDR3 is 13 amino acids. CDR3 protein: CASSQGNNQPQHF. CDR3 DNA: TGTGCCAGCAGCCAGGGGAACAATCAGCCCCAGCATTTT.

The V call is TRBV19, the J call TRBJ2-5; possible D gene TRBD2, 7 bases. Trimming took off 2 bases at V and 8 bases at J, with 24 bases between the two ends. Per germline, CDR1 LNHDA and CDR2 SQIVND (reference sequence). This CDR3 spans 17 amino acids. CDR3 bases: TGTGCCAGTAGTATATTCCCTAGCGGTATGGGACAAGGAACCCAGTACTTC. Residues: CASSIFPSGMGQGTQYF. Full variable domain (rest looked up from reference TRBV19 and TRBJ2-5): DGGITQSPKYLFRKEGQNVTLSCEQNLNHDAMYWYRQDPGQGLRLIYYSQIVNDFQKGDIAEGYSVSREKKESFPLTVTSAQKNPTAFYLCASSIFPSGMGQGTQYFGPGTRLLVL.

V is TRBV20-1 and J is TRBJ2-7, with a possible D match to TRBD1 (5 bases). Trimming left V 0 bases short and J 7 bases short, with 19 bases between. Germline-derived CDR1 and CDR2 are DFQATT and SNEGSKA (reference sequence). The CDR3 has 15 amino acids. The CDR3: CSARDQIRGRGEQYF. The CDR3 nucleotides are TGCAGTGCTAGAGATCAGATTAGGGGTAGGGGTGAGCAGTACTTC.

The chain joins TRBV3-1 to TRBJ2-7; D remains unclear. Trimming shortened V by 1 base and J by 3 bases, and 10 bases separated the two germline ends. Per germline, CDR1 LGHDT and CDR2 YNNKEL (reference sequence). CDR3 length equals 14 residues. CDR3: CASSQGSDGYEQYF. As DNA, the CDR3 is TGTGCCAGCAGCCAAGGCAGCGACGGCTACGAGCAGTACTTC.

CDR3 amino acids: CASAPAVGANTEAFF. DNA for the CDR3: TGTGCCAGCGCGCCCGCGGTGGGTGCGAACACTGAAGCTTTCTTT. The rearrangement joins TRBV7-9 to TRBJ1-1; D unresolved. CDR3 length: 15 residues. V gave up 8 bases and J gave up 1 base, with 17 bases separating them. Germline V gene data show CDR1 as SEHNR and CDR2 as FQNEAQ (reference sequence).

This clonotype appeared a few times. The chain carries TRBV20-1 and TRBJ2-5; tentative D call: TRBD2 (6 bases). The V end was cut by 4 bases, the J end by 5 bases, with 17 bases between. The CDR3 is 14 residues long. The germline CDR1 and CDR2 sequences are DFQATT and SNEGSKA (reference sequence). The CDR3 coding sequence is TGCAGTGCTATTCAGGGAGGTCCTCGGGAGACCCAGTACTTC. Its translation: CSAIQGGPRETQYF.

The CDR3 loop reads CASREELNTGELFF. For the CDR3, the DNA is TGCGCCAGCAGGGAGGAGTTAAACACCGGGGAGCTGTTTTTT. The rearrangement joins TRBV5-1 to TRBJ2-2; D is perhaps TRBD2 (5 bases). With 5 bases removed from V and 2 bases from J, the gap between germline ends came to 10 bases. The germline V gene encodes CDR1 SGHRS and CDR2 YFSETQ. The CDR3 length is 14 residues.

The V gene is TRBV6-1, the J gene TRBJ2-5; D is uncertain. Germline V gene data show CDR1 as MNHNS and CDR2 as SASEGT. The CDR3 is made up of 12 amino acids. The germline V and J ends were trimmed by 2 bases and 4 bases, with 5 bases remaining between them. CDR3 nucleotide sequence: TGTGCCAGCAGTGAAAGGGCAGAGACCCAGTACTTC. Its translation is CASSERAETQYF.

This clonotype was counted a few times. V usage is TRBV10-3 and J usage is TRBJ1-6; D might be TRBD1 (5 bases). The ends were cut back, 7 bases at V and 7 bases at J, with 11 bases in the middle. Germline V gives CDR1 ENHRY, CDR2 SYGVKD. CDR3 length equals 13 residues. This CDR3 is CAITDSENSPLHF. CDR3 DNA sequence: TGTGCCATCACCGACAGTGAGAATTCACCCCTCCACTTT.

This clonotype was seen a few times. The gene calls are TRBV6-1 and TRBJ1-5, with TRBD1 as a possible D gene (5 bases). V was cut by 6 bases and J by 4 bases, with 13 bases left in between. Germline CDR1 is MNHNS and CDR2 is SASEGT. The CDR3 totals 14 residues. CDR3 in amino acids: CASSQGWRNQPQHF. The CDR3, as DNA: TGTGCCAGCAGCCAGGGATGGAGAAATCAGCCCCAGCATTTT.

The CDR3 DNA sequence: TGTGCCAGCAGCAGACTAGCGCCTGCCGCCCAAGAGACCCAGTACTTC. Translating it yields CASSRLAPAAQETQYF. The chain recombines TRBV7-9 with TRBJ2-5, with TRBD2 identical over 8 bases. The CDR3 contains 16 residues. The junction had 9 bases not matched to a gene; V was cut back by 5 bases and J by 1 base. CDR1 is SEHNR and CDR2 is FQNEAQ in the germline V gene (reference sequence).

This clonotype was detected only a few times. The V call is TRBV20-1, the J call TRBJ1-5, with 7 bases identical to TRBD1. V gave up 1 base and J gave up 2 bases; unmatched junction bases: 8. Germline CDR1 DFQATT, CDR2 SNEGSKA (reference sequence). The CDR3 runs 16 residues. This CDR3 reads CSARGPRGGGNQPQHF. In nucleotides, the CDR3 is TGCAGTGCTAGAGGACCCAGGGGGGGGGGCAATCAGCCCCAGCATTTT.

The V and J genes are TRBV7-2 and TRBJ2-5; TRBD1 aligns across 10 bases. The ends lost 5 bases at V and 7 bases at J; junction bases unmatched: 10. The CDR3 length is 15 residues. Germline V lookup: CDR1 SGHTA, CDR2 FQGNSA. The chain's CDR3 is CASSPPRGQGGTQYF. The CDR3 nucleotides are TGTGCCAGCAGCCCCCCTCGTGGACAGGGGGGGACCCAGTACTTC.

This chain links TRBV5-1 with TRBJ2-5; D remains ambiguous. Germline V CDR1 and CDR2: SGHRS, YFSETQ. This CDR3 contains 13 residues. Trimming removed 4 bases at V and 3 bases at J, with 10 bases between. CDR3 in DNA: TGCGCCAGCAGCATACGGACCGAAGAGACCCAGTACTTC. Protein product: CASSIRTEETQYF.

The chain recombines TRBV5-4 with TRBJ2-5; no firm D call. Looked up from germline, CDR1 is SGHNT and CDR2 is YYREEE (reference sequence). Trimming took off 4 bases at V and 5 bases at J, with 9 bases between the two ends. The CDR3 consists of 12 residues. CDR3 DNA sequence: TGTGCCAGCAGCGGTGGCACTGAGACCCAGTACTTC. Protein product: CASSGGTETQYF.

This clonotype was seen only a few times. V is TRBV29-1 and J is TRBJ1-2; 9 positions agree with TRBD1. Per the germline V gene, CDR1 is SQVTM and CDR2 is ANQGSEA. The ends lost 7 bases at V and 6 bases at J; junction bases unmatched: 3. This CDR3 has 11 amino acids. CDR3 residues: CSDRQGDGYTF. In nucleotides, the CDR3 is TGCAGCGACCGACAGGGGGATGGCTACACCTTC.

The chain is built from TRBV5-4 and TRBJ1-1, with 8 bases that match TRBD1. V was clipped by 6 bases and J by 1 base; unmatched bases: 5. Per the germline V gene, CDR1 is SGHNT and CDR2 is YYREEE (reference sequence). This CDR3 is 14 amino acids long. The CDR3 is CASTLDRGNTEAFF. For the CDR3, the DNA is TGTGCCAGCACCCTCGACAGGGGGAACACTGAAGCTTTCTTT.

In this sample, this clonotype turned up a few times. The rearrangement links TRBV7-9 to TRBJ2-2, with unresolved D. The V end lost 1 base, the J end lost 7 bases, and 10 bases lay between the germline ends. Germline loops: CDR1 SEHNR, CDR2 FQNEAQ (reference sequence). The CDR3 spans 14 residues. Written as DNA, the CDR3 is TGTGCCAGCAGCTTAGACCTAGAAGTCGGGGAGCTGTTTTTT. It is translated as CASSLDLEVGELFF. The full variable domain, with the rest looked up from reference TRBV7-9 and TRBJ2-2, is DTGVSQNPRHKITKRGQNVTFRCDPISEHNRLYWYRQTLGQGPEFLTYFQNEAQLEKSRLLSDRFSAERPKGSFSTLEIQRTEQGDSAMYLCASSLDLEVGELFFGEGSRLTVL.